The T cell receptor (beta chain) described here comes from a study of blood T cell repertoires in COVID-19. The overall study: Whether acute or convalescent, the COVID-19 samples came from the United States, Italy and Spain.

Followed over time, Seattle patients had been enrolled while infection was active. CDR3 size: 16 residues. Per the germline V gene, CDR1 is MDHEN and CDR2 is SYDVKM. Trimming pared 4 bases from V and 8 bases from J, leaving 20 bases between. Per the original methods: Reference gene primer amplification gave nucleated cell count estimates. TCRdb's table, derived via immunoSEQ multiplex PCR, lists solely in-frame clones and lacks some. Clone size and V and J calls were adopted from that table, with D and trimming inferred from the DNA. This sample has about 440,000 clones, with 88% found just once. The specimen sequenced was peripheral blood. The chain is built from TRBV28 and TRBJ1-4; maybe TRBD1 (6 bases). The receptor was derived from a woman between 45 and 60 years old with COVID-19, enrolled during active disease. CDR3: CASSSRRRTVGEKLFF. CDR3 DNA sequence: TGTGCCAGCAGTTCCCGCCGGCGGACAGTGGGCGAAAAACTGTTTTTT.